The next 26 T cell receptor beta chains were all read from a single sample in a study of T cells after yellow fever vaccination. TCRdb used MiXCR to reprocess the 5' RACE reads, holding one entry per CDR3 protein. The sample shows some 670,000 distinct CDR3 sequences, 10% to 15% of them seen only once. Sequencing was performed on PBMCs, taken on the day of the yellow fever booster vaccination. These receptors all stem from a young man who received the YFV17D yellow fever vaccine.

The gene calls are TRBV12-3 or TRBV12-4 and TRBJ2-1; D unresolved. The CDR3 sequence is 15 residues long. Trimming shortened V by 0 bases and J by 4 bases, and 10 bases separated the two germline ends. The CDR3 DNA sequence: TGTGCCAGCAGTTTAGCCCCCTCAGCGTACAATGAGCAGTTCTTC. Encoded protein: CASSLAPSAYNEQFF.

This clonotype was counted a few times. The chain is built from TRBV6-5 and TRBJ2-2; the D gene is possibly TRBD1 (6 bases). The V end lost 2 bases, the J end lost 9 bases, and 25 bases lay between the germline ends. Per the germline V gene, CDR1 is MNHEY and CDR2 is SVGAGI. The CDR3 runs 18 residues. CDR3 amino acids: CASSYKGDRTRVHRELFF. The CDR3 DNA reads TGTGCCAGCAGTTACAAAGGAGACAGGACGAGAGTCCACCGGGAGCTGTTTTTT.

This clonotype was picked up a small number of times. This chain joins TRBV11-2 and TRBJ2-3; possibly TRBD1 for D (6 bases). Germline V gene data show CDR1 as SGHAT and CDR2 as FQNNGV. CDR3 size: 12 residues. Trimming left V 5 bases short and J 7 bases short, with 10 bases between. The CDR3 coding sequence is TGTGCCAGCAGCCCCGACAGGCATACGCAGTATTTT. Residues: CASSPDRHTQYF. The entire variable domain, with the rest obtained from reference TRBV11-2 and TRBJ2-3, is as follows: EAGVAQSPRYKIIEKRQSVAFWCNPISGHATLYWYQQILGQGPKLLIQFQNNGVVDDSQLPKDRFSAERLKGVDSTLKIQPAKLEDSAVYLCASSPDRHTQYFGPGTRLTVL.

The DNA for the CDR3 is TGTGCCAGCAGTGCCGGGAGGGCTGGGGCCAACGTCCTGACTTTC. Residues: CASSAGRAGANVLTF. The V call is TRBV6-2 or TRBV6-3, the J call TRBJ2-6; 8 positions agree with TRBD2. The V segment lost 5 bases and the J segment 2 bases; nucleotides outside the gene matches: 2. The length of the CDR3 is 15 residues. The germline V gene encodes CDR1 MNHEY and CDR2 SVGEGT.

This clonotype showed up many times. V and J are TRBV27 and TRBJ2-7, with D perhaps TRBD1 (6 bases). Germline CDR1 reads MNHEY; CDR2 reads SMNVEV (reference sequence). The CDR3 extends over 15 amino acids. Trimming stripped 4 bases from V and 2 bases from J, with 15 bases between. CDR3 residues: CASSWAGDRAYEQYF. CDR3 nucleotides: TGTGCCAGCAGTTGGGCAGGGGATAGAGCCTACGAGCAGTACTTC.

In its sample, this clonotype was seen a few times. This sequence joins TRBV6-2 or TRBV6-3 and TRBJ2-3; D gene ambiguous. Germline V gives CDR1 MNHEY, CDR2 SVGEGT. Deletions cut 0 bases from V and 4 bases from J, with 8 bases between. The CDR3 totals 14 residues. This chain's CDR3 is CASSYSSVSDTQYF. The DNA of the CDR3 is TGTGCCAGCAGTTACTCGTCAGTCTCAGATACGCAGTATTTT.

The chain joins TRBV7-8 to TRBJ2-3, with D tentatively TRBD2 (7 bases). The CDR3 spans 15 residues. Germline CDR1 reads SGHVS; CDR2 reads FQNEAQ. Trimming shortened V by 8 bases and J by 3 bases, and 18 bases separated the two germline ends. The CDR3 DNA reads TGTGCCAGCGGGGAGGGGGGCCCGGGGACAGATACGCAGTATTTT. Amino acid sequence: CASGEGGPGTDTQYF. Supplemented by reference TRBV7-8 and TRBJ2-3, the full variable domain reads GAGVSQSPRYKVAKRGQDVALRCDPISGHVSLFWYQQALGQGPEFLTYFQNEAQLDKSGLPSDRFFAERPEGSVSTLKIQRTQQEDSAVYLCASGEGGPGTDTQYFGPGTRLTVL.

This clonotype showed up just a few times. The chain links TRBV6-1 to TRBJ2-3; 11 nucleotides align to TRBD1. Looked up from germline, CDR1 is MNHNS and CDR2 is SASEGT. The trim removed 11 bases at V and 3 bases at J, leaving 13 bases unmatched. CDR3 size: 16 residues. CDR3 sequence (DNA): TGTGCCTCCCGGGGCGCCGGGACAGGGGGAACAGATACGCAGTATTTT. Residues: CASRGAGTGGTDTQYF.

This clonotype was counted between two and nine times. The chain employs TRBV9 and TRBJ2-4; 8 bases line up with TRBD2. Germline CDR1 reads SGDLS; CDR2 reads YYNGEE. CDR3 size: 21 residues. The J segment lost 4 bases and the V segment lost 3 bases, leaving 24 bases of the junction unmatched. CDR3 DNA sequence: TGTGCCAGCAGCGCCCCCGAAATAGCGGGAAAGGCCCTGGCGGCAAAAAACATTCAGTACTTC. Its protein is CASSAPEIAGKALAAKNIQYF.

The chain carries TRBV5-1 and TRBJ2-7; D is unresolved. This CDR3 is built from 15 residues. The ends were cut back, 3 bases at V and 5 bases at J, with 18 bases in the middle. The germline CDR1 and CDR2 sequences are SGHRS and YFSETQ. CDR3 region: CASSWTSRNLDEQYF. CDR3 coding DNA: TGCGCCAGCAGCTGGACCTCTCGGAACCTTGACGAGCAGTACTTC.

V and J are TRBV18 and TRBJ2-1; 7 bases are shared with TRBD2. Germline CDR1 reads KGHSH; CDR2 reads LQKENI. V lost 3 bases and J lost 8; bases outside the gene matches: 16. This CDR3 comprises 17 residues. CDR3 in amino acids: CASSPLIGRAMDDEQFF. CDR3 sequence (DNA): TGTGCCAGCTCACCTCTAATTGGGAGGGCCATGGACGATGAGCAGTTCTTC.

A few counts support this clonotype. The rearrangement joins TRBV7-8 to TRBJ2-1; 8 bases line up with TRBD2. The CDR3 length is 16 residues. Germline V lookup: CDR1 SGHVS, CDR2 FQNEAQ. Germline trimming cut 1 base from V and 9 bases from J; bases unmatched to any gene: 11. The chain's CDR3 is CASSLVSGSGGFEQFF. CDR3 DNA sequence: TGTGCCAGCAGCTTAGTAAGCGGGAGTGGGGGTTTTGAGCAGTTCTTC.

CDR3 loop: CASSSTGLAEGNTGELFF. CDR3 DNA sequence: TGTGCCAGCAGCTCCACCGGACTAGCGGAGGGAAACACCGGGGAGCTGTTTTTT. The chain carries TRBV7-3 and TRBJ2-2; 10 nucleotides match TRBD2. Germline V gives CDR1 SGHTA, CDR2 FQGTGA. The CDR3 has 18 amino acids. The junction had 10 bases not matched to a gene; V was cut back by 4 bases and J by 2 bases.

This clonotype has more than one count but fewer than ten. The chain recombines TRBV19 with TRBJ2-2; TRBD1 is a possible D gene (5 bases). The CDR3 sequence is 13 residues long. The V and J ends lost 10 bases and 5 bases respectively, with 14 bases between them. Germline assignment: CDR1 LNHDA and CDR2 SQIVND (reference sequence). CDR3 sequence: CATEAGRTGELFF. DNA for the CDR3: TGTGCCACCGAAGCAGGGCGTACCGGGGAGCTGTTTTTT.

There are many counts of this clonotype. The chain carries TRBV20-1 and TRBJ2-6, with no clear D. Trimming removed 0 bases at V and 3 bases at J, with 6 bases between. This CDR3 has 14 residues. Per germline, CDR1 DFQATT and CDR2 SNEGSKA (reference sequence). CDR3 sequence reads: CSARETGGANVLTF. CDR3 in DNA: TGCAGTGCTAGAGAGACGGGTGGGGCCAACGTCCTGACTTTC.

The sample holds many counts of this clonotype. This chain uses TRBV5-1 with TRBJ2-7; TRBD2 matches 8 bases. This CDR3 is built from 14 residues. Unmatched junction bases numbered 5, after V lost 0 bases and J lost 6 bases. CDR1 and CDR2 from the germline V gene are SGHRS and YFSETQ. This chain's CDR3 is CASSLEAGGPEQYF. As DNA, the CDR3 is TGCGCCAGCAGCTTGGAGGCGGGAGGTCCCGAGCAGTACTTC.

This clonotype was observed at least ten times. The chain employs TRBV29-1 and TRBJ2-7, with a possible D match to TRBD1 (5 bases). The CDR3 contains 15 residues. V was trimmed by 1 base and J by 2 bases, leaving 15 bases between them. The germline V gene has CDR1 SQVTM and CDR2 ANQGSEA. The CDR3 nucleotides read TGCAGCGTTGAAGGTCTCGTGGGGCTTACCTACGAGCAGTACTTC. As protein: CSVEGLVGLTYEQYF.

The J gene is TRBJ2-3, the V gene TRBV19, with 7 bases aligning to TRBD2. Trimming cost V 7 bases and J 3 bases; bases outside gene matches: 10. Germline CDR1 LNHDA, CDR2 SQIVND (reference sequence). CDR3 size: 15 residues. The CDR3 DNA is TGTGCCAGTACTCAATGGGCTAGCGGAACAGATACGCAGTATTTT. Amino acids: CASTQWASGTDTQYF.

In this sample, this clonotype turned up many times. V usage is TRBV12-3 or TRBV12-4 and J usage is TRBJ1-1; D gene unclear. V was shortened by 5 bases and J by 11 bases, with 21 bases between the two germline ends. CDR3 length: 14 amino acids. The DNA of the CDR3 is TGTGCCAGCAGTCGGATGGGTGGTGCTGCGGGGGCTTTCTTT. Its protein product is CASSRMGGAAGAFF.

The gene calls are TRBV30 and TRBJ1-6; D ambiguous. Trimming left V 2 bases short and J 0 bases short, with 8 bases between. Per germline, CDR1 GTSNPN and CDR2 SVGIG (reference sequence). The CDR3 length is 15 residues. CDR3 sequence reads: CAWSLPVSYNSPLHF. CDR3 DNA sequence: TGTGCCTGGAGTCTGCCGGTCTCCTATAATTCACCCCTCCACTTT. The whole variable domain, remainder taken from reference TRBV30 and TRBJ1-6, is SQTIHQWPATLVQPVGSPLSLECTVEGTSNPNLYWYRQAAGRGLQLLFYSVGIGQISSEVPQNLSASRPQDRQFILSSKKLLLSDSGFYLCAWSLPVSYNSPLHFGNGTRLTVT.

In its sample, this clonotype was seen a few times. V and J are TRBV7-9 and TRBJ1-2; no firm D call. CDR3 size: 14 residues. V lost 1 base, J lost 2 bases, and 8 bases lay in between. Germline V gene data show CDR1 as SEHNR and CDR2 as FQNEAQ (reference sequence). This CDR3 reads CASSLVLGNYGYTF. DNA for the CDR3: TGTGCCAGCAGCTTAGTTTTAGGGAACTATGGCTACACCTTC.

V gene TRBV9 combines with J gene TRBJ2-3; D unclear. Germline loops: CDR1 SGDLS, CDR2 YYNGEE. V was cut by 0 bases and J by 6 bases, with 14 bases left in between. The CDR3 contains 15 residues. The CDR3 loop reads CASSVGLTGLDTQYF. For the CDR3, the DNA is TGTGCCAGCAGCGTAGGCCTGACCGGGCTGGATACGCAGTATTTT.

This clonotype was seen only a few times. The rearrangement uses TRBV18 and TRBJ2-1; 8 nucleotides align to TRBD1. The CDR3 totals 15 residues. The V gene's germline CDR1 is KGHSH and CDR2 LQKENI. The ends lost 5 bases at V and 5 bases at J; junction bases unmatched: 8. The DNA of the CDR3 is TGTGCCAGCTCAGGGTGGCAGGGGGCGAACAATGAGCAGTTCTTC. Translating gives CASSGWQGANNEQFF.

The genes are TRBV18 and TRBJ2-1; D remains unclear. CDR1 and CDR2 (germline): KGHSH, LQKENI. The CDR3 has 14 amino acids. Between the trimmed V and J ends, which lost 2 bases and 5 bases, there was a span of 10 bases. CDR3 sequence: CASSPILNHNEQFF. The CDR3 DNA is TGTGCCAGCTCACCAATCTTGAACCACAATGAGCAGTTCTTC.

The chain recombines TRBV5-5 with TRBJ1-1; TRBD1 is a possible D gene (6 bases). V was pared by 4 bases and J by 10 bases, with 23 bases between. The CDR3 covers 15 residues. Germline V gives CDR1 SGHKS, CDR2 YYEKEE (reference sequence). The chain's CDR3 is CASSPVPGQLTGAFF. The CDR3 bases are TGTGCCAGCAGCCCCGTTCCGGGACAACTGACGGGAGCTTTCTTT.

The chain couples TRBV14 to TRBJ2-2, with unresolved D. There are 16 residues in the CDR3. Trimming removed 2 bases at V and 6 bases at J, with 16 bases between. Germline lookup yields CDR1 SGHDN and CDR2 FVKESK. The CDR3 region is CASSQQSNLLAGELFF. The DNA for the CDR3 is TGTGCCAGCAGCCAACAATCTAATCTTCTGGCCGGGGAGCTGTTTTTT.